The rows below give T cell receptor beta chains drawn from one sample of a study of shared clonotypes between healthy human individuals. Libraries were prepared by immunoSEQ multiplex PCR; TCRdb keeps only in-frame clonotypes and omits some of them. The table has roughly 2 million clones, less than 95% seen once. The sample comprised naive CD8+ T cells sorted from blood. These receptors were collected from a young man in good health. The CDR3 runs from the conserved cysteine through the conserved F or W. D genes are given only for firm matches. Size tells how often a clone was seen (once, few, many) or the class of an expanded clone, and some rows leave it out.

CDR3 length: 16
clone size: .
V gene: TRBV4-1
J gene: TRBJ1-6
D gene: TRBD1
CDR3 DNA: TGCGCCAGCAGCCAAGCAGGGGGTTCCTATAATTCACCCCTCCACTTT
CDR3 protein: CASSQAGGSYNSPLHF

CDR3 length: 18
clone size: .
V gene: TRBV7-2
J gene: TRBJ2-7
D gene: .
CDR3 DNA: TGTGCCAGCAGCTTAGCGGCGGACCCCTGGCCAAGGGACTACGAGCAGTACTTC
CDR3 protein: CASSLAADPWPRDYEQYF

CDR3 length: 13
clone size: .
V gene: TRBV2
J gene: TRBJ2-7
D gene: .
CDR3 DNA: TGTGCCAGCAGCGAACAGGGCGCTGCCGAGCAGTACTTC
CDR3 protein: CASSEQGAAEQYF

CDR3 length: 13
clone size: few
V gene: TRBV30
J gene: TRBJ1-1
D gene: TRBD1
CDR3 DNA: TGTGCCTGGAGCGTCACAGGGGGCACTGAAGCTTTCTTT
CDR3 protein: CAWSVTGGTEAFF

CDR3 length: 14
clone size: .
V gene: TRBV6-1
J gene: TRBJ2-2
D gene: .
CDR3 DNA: TGTGCCAGCAGTGACCAGGGTGGCACCGGGGAGCTGTTTTTT
CDR3 protein: CASSDQGGTGELFF

CDR3 length: 15
clone size: once
V gene: TRBV5-6
J gene: TRBJ2-7
D gene: TRBD2
CDR3 DNA: TGTGCCAGCAGCTTGAGAAGCGGGAGCTCCTACGAGCAGTACTTC
CDR3 protein: CASSLRSGSSYEQYF

CDR3 length: 13
clone size: few
V gene: TRBV2
J gene: TRBJ1-1
D gene: .
CDR3 DNA: TGTGCCAGCAGTGGGTTAGGGAACACTGAAGCTTTCTTT
CDR3 protein: CASSGLGNTEAFF

CDR3 length: 15
clone size: .
V gene: TRBV6-5
J gene: TRBJ2-7
D gene: TRBD2
CDR3 DNA: TGTGCCAGCAGTTACTCGAGCAGCGGGAGCTACGAGCAGTACTTC
CDR3 protein: CASSYSSSGSYEQYF

CDR3 length: 17
clone size: .
V gene: TRBV7-6
J gene: TRBJ2-5
D gene: TRBD2
CDR3 DNA: TGTGCCAGCAGCTTAGGGCCCGCGGGGGGGGCCCGAGAGACCCAGTACTTC
CDR3 protein: CASSLGPAGGARETQYF

CDR3 length: 12
clone size: .
V gene: TRBV18
J gene: TRBJ1-1
D gene: .
CDR3 DNA: TGTGCCAGCCAGAGTGGCAACACTGAAGCTTTCTTT
CDR3 protein: CASQSGNTEAFF

CDR3 length: 13
clone size: .
V gene: TRBV11-2
J gene: TRBJ2-5
D gene: .
CDR3 DNA: TGTGCCAGCAGCTTATACAGGGAGGAGACCCAGTACTTC
CDR3 protein: CASSLYREETQYF

CDR3 length: 15
clone size: .
V gene: TRBV19
J gene: TRBJ2-3
D gene: TRBD2
CDR3 DNA: TGTGCCAGTAGTAGGATGGGGACTAGCGTAGATACGCAGTATTTT
CDR3 protein: CASSRMGTSVDTQYF

CDR3 length: 15
clone size: .
V gene: TRBV19
J gene: TRBJ2-1
D gene: TRBD2
CDR3 DNA: TGTGCCAGTAGTCTAGCGGGAGTTTCCTACAATGAGCAGTTCTTC
CDR3 protein: CASSLAGVSYNEQFF

CDR3 length: 14
clone size: .
V gene: TRBV30
J gene: TRBJ1-5
D gene: TRBD1
CDR3 DNA: TGTGCCTGGAGTCTGGGACAGGGGAATCAGCCCCAGCATTTT
CDR3 protein: CAWSLGQGNQPQHF

CDR3 length: 14
clone size: .
V gene: TRBV7-2
J gene: TRBJ2-7
D gene: .
CDR3 DNA: TGTGCCAGCAGCTGGGACATGGGGGCCTACGAGCAGTACTTC
CDR3 protein: CASSWDMGAYEQYF

CDR3 length: 16
clone size: .
V gene: TRBV10-2
J gene: TRBJ2-2
D gene: .
CDR3 DNA: TGCGCCAGCAGTGAGGGGGAGGGGGCGAACACCGGGGAGCTGTTTTTT
CDR3 protein: CASSEGEGANTGELFF

CDR3 length: 15
clone size: .
V gene: TRBV10-3
J gene: TRBJ1-2
D gene: TRBD1
CDR3 DNA: TGTGCCATCACTGAAGACAGGGGACGTAGCTATGGCTACACCTTC
CDR3 protein: CAITEDRGRSYGYTF

CDR3 length: 14
clone size: .
V gene: TRBV19
J gene: TRBJ1-5
D gene: .
CDR3 DNA: TGTGCCACAGGCGGGGGGGCGAGCAATCAGCCCCAGCATTTT
CDR3 protein: CATGGGASNQPQHF

CDR3 length: 12
clone size: few
V gene: TRBV11-2
J gene: TRBJ2-7
D gene: .
CDR3 DNA: TGTGCCAGCAGCTTAAACCGGGACGAGCAGTACTTC
CDR3 protein: CASSLNRDEQYF

CDR3 length: 11
clone size: .
V gene: TRBV6-5
J gene: TRBJ2-7
D gene: .
CDR3 DNA: TGTGCCAGCAGTTACTTTCCCGAGCAGTACTTC
CDR3 protein: CASSYFPEQYF

CDR3 length: 15
clone size: .
V gene: TRBV5-1
J gene: TRBJ1-1
D gene: TRBD1
CDR3 DNA: TGCGCCAGCAGCTTGAGGGGTACAGGGGGCCCTGAAGCTTTCTTT
CDR3 protein: CASSLRGTGGPEAFF

CDR3 length: 19
clone size: .
V gene: TRBV4-1
J gene: TRBJ1-5
D gene: .
CDR3 DNA: TGCGCCAGCAGCCAAGGTGATGGGGAATTAGGAAGGAGCAATCAGCCCCAGCATTTT
CDR3 protein: CASSQGDGELGRSNQPQHF

CDR3 length: 12
clone size: .
V gene: TRBV6-5
J gene: TRBJ1-1
D gene: .
CDR3 DNA: TGTGCCAGCAGTCCCGGGAACACTGAAGCTTCCTTT
CDR3 protein: CASSPGNTEASF

CDR3 length: 15
clone size: .
V gene: TRBV2
J gene: TRBJ1-6
D gene: TRBD1
CDR3 DNA: TGTGCCAGCAGCGAATGGACAGGGATCAATTCACCCCTCCACTTT
CDR3 protein: CASSEWTGINSPLHF

CDR3 length: 15
clone size: .
V gene: TRBV10-1
J gene: TRBJ2-7
D gene: .
CDR3 DNA: TGCGCCAGCAGTGAGTCGCCAGGACCACTCTACGAGCAGTACTTC
CDR3 protein: CASSESPGPLYEQYF

CDR3 length: 16
clone size: .
V gene: TRBV4-2
J gene: TRBJ1-3
D gene: .
CDR3 DNA: TGTGCCAGCAGCCAAGACGAGCAGGGCCACGAAAACACCATATATTTT
CDR3 protein: CASSQDEQGHENTIYF

CDR3 length: 16
clone size: .
V gene: TRBV19
J gene: TRBJ1-2
D gene: TRBD1
CDR3 DNA: TGTGCCAGTAGTCACACGCCGACAGGGGAGGACTATGGCTACACCTTC
CDR3 protein: CASSHTPTGEDYGYTF

CDR3 length: 16
clone size: .
V gene: TRBV30
J gene: TRBJ2-3
D gene: TRBD2
CDR3 DNA: TGTGCCTGGAGTGGGTTCGCGGGAGAATTAATGGGTACGCAGTATTTT
CDR3 protein: CAWSGFAGELMGTQYF

CDR3 length: 13
clone size: .
V gene: TRBV9
J gene: TRBJ2-7
D gene: .
CDR3 DNA: TGTGCCAGCAGCGTGTCGGGCACCTACGAGCAGTACTTC
CDR3 protein: CASSVSGTYEQYF

CDR3 length: 15
clone size: .
V gene: TRBV11-2
J gene: TRBJ2-3
D gene: .
CDR3 DNA: TGTGCCAGCAGCTTAGGCGGAAGTAGCACAGATACGCAGTATTTT
CDR3 protein: CASSLGGSSTDTQYF

CDR3 length: 13
clone size: .
V gene: TRBV5-1
J gene: TRBJ2-3
D gene: .
CDR3 DNA: TGCGCCAGCAGCTTTGTGGGGTCAGATACGCAGTATTTT
CDR3 protein: CASSFVGSDTQYF

CDR3 length: 18
clone size: once
V gene: TRBV10-3
J gene: TRBJ1-2
D gene: .
CDR3 DNA: TGTGCCATCAGTGAGTCCGAACCTCGTAGTGGGGAGAACTATGGCTACACCTTC
CDR3 protein: CAISESEPRSGENYGYTF

CDR3 length: 14
clone size: .
V gene: TRBV27
J gene: TRBJ1-2
D gene: TRBD1
CDR3 DNA: TGTGCCAGCAGGCCGACAGGGGGCGGCGATGGCTACACCTTC
CDR3 protein: CASRPTGGGDGYTF

CDR3 length: 16
clone size: .
V gene: TRBV2
J gene: TRBJ1-1
D gene: TRBD1
CDR3 DNA: TGTGCCAGCAGTGAGCTTGCAGGGGGCTTGAACACTGAAGCTTTCTTT
CDR3 protein: CASSELAGGLNTEAFF

CDR3 length: 12
clone size: once
V gene: TRBV14
J gene: TRBJ1-2
D gene: .
CDR3 DNA: TGTGCCAGCAGCCAGCTAGCAGGAGGCTACACCTTC
CDR3 protein: CASSQLAGGYTF

CDR3 length: 14
clone size: once
V gene: TRBV6-5
J gene: TRBJ2-5
D gene: .
CDR3 DNA: TGTGCCAGCAGTTACGGCGGTCCTGGGGAGACCCAGTACTTC
CDR3 protein: CASSYGGPGETQYF

CDR3 length: 13
clone size: .
V gene: TRBV11-2
J gene: TRBJ2-7
D gene: .
CDR3 DNA: TGTGCCAGCAGCCCGCGGGGGCGGTACGAGCAGTACTTC
CDR3 protein: CASSPRGRYEQYF

CDR3 length: 11
clone size: .
V gene: TRBV19
J gene: TRBJ2-7
D gene: .
CDR3 DNA: TGTGCCAGTTCGTCATCTTACGAGCAGTACTTC
CDR3 protein: CASSSSYEQYF

CDR3 length: 15
clone size: .
V gene: TRBV19
J gene: TRBJ2-7
D gene: .
CDR3 DNA: TGTGCCAGTAGCCCGGGCGCGGGCGCTTGGTACGAGCAGTACTTC
CDR3 protein: CASSPGAGAWYEQYF

CDR3 length: 14
clone size: .
V gene: TRBV13
J gene: TRBJ2-5
D gene: TRBD1
CDR3 DNA: TGTGCCAGCAGTTCCGACAGGGGCGCAGAGACCCAGTACTTC
CDR3 protein: CASSSDRGAETQYF

CDR3 length: 16
clone size: .
V gene: TRBV7-2
J gene: TRBJ1-1
D gene: .
CDR3 DNA: TGTGCCAGCAGCTTAAGGGACCCCAAAGGGTACCCTGAAGCTTTCTTT
CDR3 protein: CASSLRDPKGYPEAFF